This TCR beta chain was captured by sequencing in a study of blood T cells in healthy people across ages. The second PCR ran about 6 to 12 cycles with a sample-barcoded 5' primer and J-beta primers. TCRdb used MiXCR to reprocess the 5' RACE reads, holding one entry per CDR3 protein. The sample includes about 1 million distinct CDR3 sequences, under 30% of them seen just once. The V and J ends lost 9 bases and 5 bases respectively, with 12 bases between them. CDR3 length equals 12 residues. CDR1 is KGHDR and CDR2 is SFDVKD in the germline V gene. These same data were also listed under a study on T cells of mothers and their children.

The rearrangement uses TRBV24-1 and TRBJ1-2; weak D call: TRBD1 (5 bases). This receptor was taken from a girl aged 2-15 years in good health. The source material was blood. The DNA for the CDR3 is TGTGCCACCCAAACGCCAGGGTATGGCTACACCTTC. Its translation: CATQTPGYGYTF.